The 19 T cell receptor beta chains below were found in one sample sequenced in a study of T cells in women clearing cervical HPV infection. The table came from immunoSEQ multiplex PCR; TCRdb's copy has only in-frame clones and leaves some out. There are tens of thousands of clones in the sample, with about 7% held by the top ten. The specimen was blood buffy coat. The receptors come from a woman between 18 and 70 years old with a cervical HPV16 infection that either progressed to CIN3+ or cleared (not recorded which).

Note on this clone: The read finishes 3 residues shy of the CDR3 end, and the germline J gene is used to complete it. The genes are TRBV6-2 or TRBV6-3 and TRBJ1-1; D is possibly TRBD1 (6 bases). V dropped 6 bases and J dropped 5 bases, with 13 bases sitting between them. CDR1 is MNHEY, CDR2 SVGEGT, per germline. There are 13 residues in the CDR3. CDR3 DNA, as far as it was read: TGTGCCAGCAGAATTACAGGGTTTACTGAA. Its protein product is CASRITGFTE. The whole CDR3 protein is CASRITGFTEAFF.

To note about this clone: The junction differs from germline at one of its ends, possibly a read error. The sequence runs out 3 residues before the end of the CDR3; the remainder is reconstructed from the germline J gene. The chain couples TRBV4-2 to TRBJ1-5, with 8 positions matching TRBD1. Germline loops: CDR1 LGHNA, CDR2 YNFKEQ. This CDR3 has 15 amino acids. CDR3 region: CASSQVTGENQPQHF. CDR3 DNA, as far as it was read: TGCGCCAGCAGCCAAGTGACAGGGGAAAATCAGCCC.

A remark on this clone: The read ends 3 residues early relative to the CDR3; the germline J gene fills the gap. The genes are TRBV20-1 and TRBJ2-5; D unresolved. The CDR3 covers 13 residues. CDR1 DFQATT and CDR2 SNEGSKA come from the germline V gene (reference sequence). The ends were cut back, 3 bases at V and 1 base at J, with 9 bases in the middle. CDR3 residues: CSASLPGQETQYF. CDR3 DNA, as far as it was read: TGCAGTGCTAGCTTGCCGGGCCAAGAGACC.

Regarding this clone: The read halts 3 residues ahead of the CDR3 end, with the missing end drawn from the germline J gene. Other DNA sequences in this sample translate to the same CDR3. V is TRBV18 and J is TRBJ2-7; TRBD1 is a possible D gene (5 bases). There are 15 residues in the CDR3. V was cut by 2 bases and J by 4 bases, with 15 bases left in between. Germline V CDR1 and CDR2: KGHSH, LQKENI. The sequenced part of the CDR3 DNA is TGTGCCAGCTCACCAGTAGGGGCAGGGCCTTACGAG. Translated, it gives CASSPVGAGPYE. The CDR3 reads in full as CASSPVGAGPYEQYF.

Notes on this clone: The read falls 3 residues short of the CDR3 end, and the missing part is taken from the germline J gene. V is TRBV20-1 and J is TRBJ1-2; 8 nucleotides agree with TRBD1. Germline loops: CDR1 DFQATT, CDR2 SNEGSKA (reference sequence). CDR3 length equals 12 residues. Trimming at V came to 6 bases and at J to 7 bases, leaving 7 bases not matched to a gene. The CDR3 protein is CSAGRGPGGYTF. CDR3 DNA, as far as it was read: TGCAGTGCCGGCAGGGGGCCCGGTGGC.

Comments on this clone: The read stops 3 residues short of the end of the CDR3; the missing end is completed from the germline J gene. The chain combines TRBV6-1 with TRBJ2-5; 10 bases are shared with TRBD1. The CDR3 is 16 amino acids. V lost 1 base and J lost 5; bases outside the gene matches: 7. Germline V lookup: CDR1 MNHNS, CDR2 SASEGT. This chain's CDR3 is CASSEGDRGLAETQYF. Partial CDR3 DNA: TGTGCCAGCAGTGAAGGGGACAGGGGTCTCGCCGAGACC.

In the case of this clone: The read comes to an end 3 residues before the CDR3 does, leaving the germline J gene to fill in the end. This chain links TRBV5-1 with TRBJ2-7; D not certain. The CDR3 spans 14 residues. V was pared by 2 bases and J by 0 bases, with 9 bases between. Germline assignment: CDR1 SGHRS and CDR2 YFSETQ. CDR3 loop: CASSFGQSSYEQYF. The CDR3 DNA, read in part, is TGCGCCAGCAGCTTTGGGCAGAGCTCCTACGAG.

Concerning this clone: The read stops 3 residues short of the end of the CDR3; the missing end is completed from the germline J gene. This chain links TRBV20-1 with TRBJ2-3; the match to TRBD2 covers 11 bases. Germline V gene data show CDR1 as DFQATT and CDR2 as SNEGSKA (reference sequence). V lost 3 bases, J lost 4 bases, and 9 bases stayed unmatched. This CDR3 is built from 16 residues. CDR3 amino acids: CSASTASGGIADTQYF. CDR3 bases read: TGCAGTGCTAGTACGGCTAGCGGGGGGATTGCAGATACG.

In the case of this clone: The read finishes 3 residues shy of the CDR3 end, and the germline J gene is used to complete it. The chain employs TRBV20-1 and TRBJ2-5; weak D call: TRBD2 (5 bases). The germline V and J ends were trimmed by 3 bases and 4 bases, with 9 bases remaining between them. The CDR3 is 12 residues long. Germline-derived CDR1 and CDR2 are DFQATT and SNEGSKA (reference sequence). CDR3 bases read: TGCAGTGCTAGGGCTAGCAGAGAGACC. This gives the protein CSARASRET. The entire CDR3 reads CSARASRETQYF.

To note about this clone: The DNA ends 3 residues before the CDR3 does, and the rest of the CDR3 is filled in from the germline J gene. J is TRBJ1-4 and V is TRBV2; 9 bases agree with TRBD1. V lost 6 bases and J lost 8; bases outside the gene matches: 7. Germline CDR1 and CDR2: SNHLY and FYNNEI. This CDR3 has 14 residues. CDR3: CASRVGQGREKLFF. The covered CDR3 bases are TGTGCCAGCAGGGTTGGACAGGGGAGGGAAAAA.

As to this clone: Read sequence stops 3 residues before the CDR3 end, and the germline J gene provides the missing end. V is TRBV10-3 and J is TRBJ2-5, with 10 nucleotides matching TRBD2. The germline V gene has CDR1 ENHRY and CDR2 SYGVKD. Trimming took 6 bases from V and 3 from J; bases not matched to a gene: 7. The CDR3 has 15 residues. The CDR3 loop reads CAISSSGGREETQYF. CDR3 bases read: TGTGCCATCAGCTCTAGCGGGGGCCGAGAAGAGACC.

A remark on this clone: The read stops 3 residues short of the end of the CDR3; the missing end is completed from the germline J gene. This chain uses TRBV23-1 with TRBJ1-4, with 7 nucleotides matching TRBD1. TRBV23-1 is assigned to the ORF class and has an uncertain function. This CDR3 spans 15 amino acids. Here the CDR3 reads CASSHRQGVSSPLFF. The CDR3 bases that were read are TGCGCCAGCAGTCATCGGCAGGGGGTCTCTTCACCA.

With regard to this clone: The read comes to an end 3 residues before the CDR3 does, leaving the germline J gene to fill in the end. V usage is TRBV7-9 and J usage is TRBJ1-5, with D uncertain. CDR1 and CDR2 (germline): SEHNR, FQNEAQ (reference sequence). This CDR3 has 15 amino acids. Trimming left V 5 bases short and J 2 bases short, with 13 bases between. The CDR3 reads CASSPASVGNQPQHF. The DNA read from the CDR3 is TGTGCCAGCAGCCCTGCCTCAGTGGGCAATCAGCCC. Combining the CDR3 with reference TRBV7-9 and TRBJ1-5 gives the whole variable domain DTGVSQNPRHKITKRGQNVTFRCDPISEHNRLYWYRQTLGQGPEFLTYFQNEAQLEKSRLLSDRFSAERPKGSFSTLEIQRTEQGDSAMYLCASSPASVGNQPQHFGDGTRLSIL.

Details on this clone: Sequencing ends 3 residues short of the CDR3 end; the germline J gene provides the rest. The chain joins TRBV19 to TRBJ2-1; 11 bases map to TRBD2. The CDR3 loop spans 15 amino acids. Germline V gene data show CDR1 as LNHDA and CDR2 as SQIVND (reference sequence). The junction had 2 bases not matched to a gene; V was cut back by 7 bases and J by 0 bases. The covered CDR3 bases are TGTGCCAGTACCACTAGCGGGAGCTCCTACAATGAG. Its protein is CASTTSGSSYNE. The entire CDR3 reads CASTTSGSSYNEQFF.

CDR3 region: CASSFRTGNQPQYF. CDR3 DNA, as far as it was read: TGTGCCAGCAGCTTTCGGACAGGGAATCAGCCG. The chain recombines TRBV7-2 with TRBJ2-3; 8 bases align to TRBD1. The missing CDR3 end, 3 residues past where the read stops, is filled in from the germline J gene. CDR1 SGHTA and CDR2 FQGNSA come from the germline V gene. The CDR3 sequence is 14 residues long. Based on the CDR3 plus reference TRBV7-2 and TRBJ2-3, the full variable domain is GAGVSQSPSNKVTEKGKDVELRCDPISGHTALYWYRQSLGQGLEFLIYFQGNSAPDKSGLPSDRFSAERTGGSVSTLTIQRTQQEDSAVYLCASSFRTGNQPQYFGPGTRLTVL.

As regards this clone: The read terminates 3 residues ahead of where the CDR3 ends, so the germline J gene completes it. The chain uses TRBV29-1 and TRBJ2-2; TRBD1 aligns across 10 bases. The CDR3 runs 15 residues. V lost 6 bases and J lost 4; bases outside the gene matches: 8. CDR1 is SQVTM and CDR2 is ANQGSEA in the germline V gene. The covered CDR3 bases are TGCAGCGTGAATCCCGGGACAGGGGTCACCGGGGAG. Its protein product is CSVNPGTGVTGE. The whole CDR3 sequence reads CSVNPGTGVTGELFF.

Worth noting for this clone: Sequencing ends 3 residues short of the CDR3 end; the germline J gene provides the rest. The rearrangement joins TRBV7-9 to TRBJ2-2, with D uncertain. Germline CDR1 is SEHNR and CDR2 is FQNEAQ (reference sequence). This CDR3 spans 14 amino acids. The DNA read from the CDR3 is TGTGCCAGCAGCCGTATAGAACTAAATGAAAAG. This translates into CASSRIELNEK. The whole CDR3 protein reads CASSRIELNEKLFF.

In the case of this clone: The read comes to an end 3 residues before the CDR3 does, leaving the germline J gene to fill in the end. The gene calls are TRBV12-3 or TRBV12-4 and TRBJ1-2, with a possible D match to TRBD1 (5 bases). The CDR3 runs 13 residues. Trimming pared 3 bases from V and 6 bases from J, leaving 11 bases between. The CDR3 spells CASSLGQADGYTF. The sequenced CDR3 bases are TGTGCCAGCAGTTTGGGGCAGGCTGATGGC.

Comment on this clone: Read coverage stops 3 residues before the CDR3 terminus; the germline J gene supplies the remainder. This chain links TRBV18 with TRBJ2-1; TRBD2 is a possible D gene (5 bases). Deletions cut 3 bases from V and 6 bases from J, with 9 bases between. Germline V CDR1 and CDR2: KGHSH, LQKENI. This CDR3 comprises 13 residues. CDR3 residues: CASSPTAGNEQFF. The covered CDR3 bases are TGTGCCAGCTCACCCACCGCGGGCAATGAG.